The 25 T cell receptor beta chains presented below share a single source sample, sequenced in a study of blood T cells in healthy people across ages. With a J-beta primer mix and a sample-barcoded 5' primer, a second PCR ran about 6 to 11 cycles. TCRdb reanalysed the 5' RACE reads using MiXCR and keeps one entry per CDR3 protein. The sample consists of about 1 million distinct CDR3 sequences, roughly 45% of them appearing once. Sequenced sample: blood. The receptors come from a woman aged 55-69 years in good health.

The J gene is TRBJ2-7, the V gene TRBV4-3; the match to TRBD1 covers 9 bases. CDR1 is LGHNA and CDR2 is YSLEER in the germline V gene. This CDR3 comprises 17 residues. Germline trimming cut 0 bases from V and 2 bases from J; bases unmatched to any gene: 8. CDR3 region: CASSQDIPRDRAYEQYF. The CDR3 DNA reads as TGCGCCAGCAGCCAAGATATCCCCCGGGACAGGGCCTACGAGCAGTACTTC.

The rearrangement links TRBV6-5 to TRBJ2-4, with 7 nucleotides matching TRBD1. Judging by the DNA end, TRBJ2-7 fits better; the J call may be wrong. Germline CDR1 and CDR2: MNHEY and SVGAGI. The length of the CDR3 is 15 residues. The CDR3 sequence is CASSYTPTGLDEQYF. As DNA, the CDR3 is TGTGCCAGCAGTTACACGCCGACAGGGCTCGACGAGCAGTACTTC.

The rearrangement joins TRBV28 to TRBJ2-1, with unresolved D. Trimming took 5 bases from V and 5 from J, leaving 10 bases between them. The CDR3 extends over 13 amino acids. Per the germline V gene, CDR1 is MDHEN and CDR2 is SYDVKM. The CDR3 DNA follows: TGTGCCAGCAGTCCCAACGCGCACAATGAGCAGTTCTTC. This translates into CASSPNAHNEQFF.

The J gene is TRBJ2-4, the V gene TRBV5-1, with 8 bases that match TRBD1. Germline V CDR1 and CDR2: SGHRS, YFSETQ. There are 18 residues in the CDR3. The V gene end was trimmed by 4 bases and the J gene end by 1 base; junction bases not matched to a gene: 13. This CDR3 reads CASSLEPRGLGAKNIQYF. The CDR3 region has the DNA TGCGCCAGCAGCCTCGAACCCAGGGGGCTTGGGGCCAAAAACATTCAGTACTTC.

Points on this clonotype: A much larger clone lies one base from this, so it may be a read error. The chain is built from TRBV4-1 and TRBJ2-7; 14 bases are shared with TRBD2. CDR1 and CDR2 (germline): MGHRA, YSYEKL. The CDR3 consists of 16 residues. CDR3 sequence reads: CASSQGTSGRTYGQYF. The CDR3, as DNA: TGCGCCAGCAGCCAGGGGACTAGCGGGAGAACCTACGGGCAGTACTTC.

J is TRBJ2-7 and V is TRBV6-1; D is unclear. The CDR3 runs 14 residues. Germline values: CDR1 MNHNS, CDR2 SASEGT. Trimming took 6 bases from V and 2 from J, leaving 14 bases between them. The CDR3 loop is CASSELRFPYEQYF. The CDR3 bases are TGTGCCAGCAGCGAACTAAGATTCCCCTACGAGCAGTACTTC.

V gene TRBV27 combines with J gene TRBJ2-5; 8 bases agree with TRBD1. After removal of 2 bases from V and 4 bases from J, the junction contained 6 bases not matched to a gene. This CDR3 has 15 amino acids. Germline values: CDR1 MNHEY, CDR2 SMNVEV (reference sequence). CDR3 in amino acids: CASSLTGGKGETQYF. Written as DNA, the CDR3 is TGTGCCAGCAGTTTAACAGGGGGAAAGGGAGAGACCCAGTACTTC.

The chain combines TRBV28 with TRBJ2-7; D is perhaps TRBD1 (6 bases). Per germline, CDR1 MDHEN and CDR2 SYDVKM. V lost 5 bases and J lost 5, with 16 bases in between. The CDR3 is 14 amino acids. In nucleotides, the CDR3 is TGTGCCAGCAGTAGGGGGTTAGGCTCGGACGAGCAGTACTTC. As protein: CASSRGLGSDEQYF. The entire variable domain, with the rest obtained from reference TRBV28 and TRBJ2-7, is as follows: DVKVTQSSRYLVKRTGEKVFLECVQDMDHENMFWYRQDPGLGLRLIYFSYDVKMKEKGDIPEGYSVSREKKERFSLILESASTNQTSMYLCASSRGLGSDEQYFGPGTRLTVT.

The chain carries TRBV11-2 and TRBJ2-3, with TRBD1 matching 7 bases. Germline CDR1 reads SGHAT; CDR2 reads FQNNGV. The CDR3 is 15 residues long. V gave up 7 bases and J gave up 2 bases; unmatched junction bases: 9. Here the CDR3 DNA reads TGTGCCAGCAACCGGAAGGGGGCCGCCACAGATACGCAGTATTTT. Translating gives CASNRKGAATDTQYF.

This clonotype was observed a handful of times. The chain is built from TRBV14 and TRBJ2-3, with D perhaps given as TRBD1 or TRBD2 (5 bases each). Trimming shortened V by 1 base and J by 2 bases, and 7 bases separated the two germline ends. From germline, CDR1 is SGHDN and CDR2 FVKESK. The CDR3 runs to 14 residues. CDR3 DNA sequence: TGTGCCAGCAGCCAAGGGGGGAACACAGATACGCAGTATTTT. Encoded protein: CASSQGGNTDTQYF.

This clonotype has just a few counts. The junction does not match germline at one end; this may be a read error. This chain links TRBV6-2 or TRBV6-3 with TRBJ2-5; 9 bases agree with TRBD1. The CDR3 has 13 residues. CDR1 is MNHEY and CDR2 is SVGEGT in the germline V gene. The DNA of the CDR3 is TGTGCCAGCAGTCGGAGACAGGGGGAGACGCAGTACTTC. Translating gives CASSRRQGETQYF.

The CDR3 sequence is CASSLGRGDEKLFF. As DNA, the CDR3 is TGTGCCAGCAGCTTAGGCAGGGGAGACGAAAAACTGTTTTTT. This sequence joins TRBV7-9 and TRBJ1-4, with a weak D call TRBD1 (6 bases). In germline, CDR1 is SEHNR, CDR2 FQNEAQ (reference sequence). Trimming cost V 1 base and J 8 bases, with 11 bases left between them. The CDR3 runs 14 residues.

The chain combines TRBV12-3 or TRBV12-4 with TRBJ1-1, with TRBD1 as a possible D gene (5 bases). This CDR3 spans 14 amino acids. V dropped 4 bases and J dropped 5 bases, with 14 bases sitting between them. CDR3 bases: TGTGCCAGCAGTTCTTGGACAAGAGGGACTGAAGCTTTCTTT. Residues: CASSSWTRGTEAFF.

This sequence joins TRBV6-5 and TRBJ1-2; perhaps TRBD1 as D (5 bases). From germline, CDR1 is MNHEY and CDR2 SVGAGI. The germline V and J ends were trimmed by 0 bases and 8 bases, with 22 bases remaining between them. CDR3 length: 17 amino acids. CDR3: CASSYSTGTGLVKGYTF. The CDR3 region has the DNA TGTGCCAGCAGTTACTCGACCGGCACAGGTCTGGTCAAAGGCTACACCTTC.

This clonotype has only a few counts. The chain uses TRBV5-1 and TRBJ1-4; D remains ambiguous. This CDR3 is built from 16 residues. CDR1 and CDR2 (germline): SGHRS, YFSETQ. V was cut by 0 bases and J by 0 bases, with 9 bases left in between. The CDR3 is CASSLGQRTTNEKLFF. The CDR3 DNA follows: TGCGCCAGCAGCTTGGGGCAGAGAACAACTAATGAAAAACTGTTTTTT.

The chain has TRBV7-8 and TRBJ1-2, with 9 bases fitting TRBD1. CDR3 length: 18 residues. V gave up 5 bases and J gave up 2 bases; unmatched junction bases: 15. Germline CDR1 SGHVS, CDR2 FQNEAQ. The CDR3 coding sequence is TGTGCCAGCAGCCCAAGATCCGGGACAGGGTTCCTCAACTATGGCTACACCTTC. Translation gives CASSPRSGTGFLNYGYTF.

The V gene is TRBV5-4, the J gene TRBJ2-1; the match to TRBD2 covers 13 bases. J gave up 0 bases and V 5 bases, and 8 bases lay outside the gene matches. The CDR3 loop spans 18 amino acids. The germline V gene has CDR1 SGHNT and CDR2 YYREEE (reference sequence). The CDR3 here is CASRSGTSGVSSYNEQFF. Here the CDR3 DNA reads TGTGCCAGCAGATCCGGGACTAGCGGGGTGAGCTCCTACAATGAGCAGTTCTTC.

J is TRBJ2-1 and V is TRBV7-9; 11 bases line up with TRBD2. From germline, CDR1 is SEHNR and CDR2 FQNEAQ (reference sequence). V dropped 5 bases and J dropped 8; count of bases not matched to a gene: 11. The CDR3 is 16 amino acids. In DNA form, the CDR3 reads TGTGCCAGCAGCCCCGGGCGGACTAGCGGGTTCTATGAGCAGTTCTTC. Translated, it gives CASSPGRTSGFYEQFF.

In regard to this clonotype: A much larger clone lies a single base off, so this may be a read error. V usage is TRBV13 and J usage is TRBJ2-3; 13 bases are a match to TRBD2. This CDR3 spans 15 amino acids. The germline V gene has CDR1 PRHDT and CDR2 FYEKMQ (reference sequence). Trimming cost V 8 bases and J 5 bases; bases outside gene matches: 7. As DNA, the CDR3 is TGTGCCAGCGGCAGACGGACTAGCGGGAGAGATACGCAGTATTTT. Its translation is CASGRRTSGRDTQYF.

This rearrangement joins TRBV3-1 to TRBJ1-1, with D unresolved. The CDR3 is 13 residues long. V was cut by 1 base and J by 7 bases, with 10 bases left in between. The germline V gene has CDR1 LGHDT and CDR2 YNNKEL (reference sequence). The CDR3 loop reads CASSQAVGYEAFF. The CDR3 DNA sequence: TGTGCCAGCAGCCAAGCGGTGGGGTATGAAGCTTTCTTT.

Details on this clonotype: One junction end disagrees with the germline gene, perhaps due to a read error. J is TRBJ2-1 and V is TRBV9, with TRBD2 matching over 8 bases. Germline values: CDR1 SGDLS, CDR2 YYNGEE. This CDR3 is built from 15 residues. CDR3 region: CASSPRALADNEQIF. DNA for the CDR3: TGTGCCAGCAGCCCACGAGCACTAGCGGACAATGAGCAGATCTTC.

The J gene is TRBJ2-5, the V gene TRBV29-1, with a tentative D call TRBD2 (6 bases). This CDR3 is built from 13 residues. V lost 6 bases and J lost 11, with 22 bases in between. Germline assignment: CDR1 SQVTM and CDR2 ANQGSEA. The CDR3 region is CSVRLAWGREQYF. CDR3 nucleotides: TGCAGCGTGAGGCTAGCGTGGGGTCGGGAGCAGTACTTC.

The V gene is TRBV25-1, the J gene TRBJ2-1; the D gene could be TRBD1 or TRBD2 (5 bases each). CDR1 MGHDK and CDR2 SYGVNS come from the germline V gene. V gave up 0 bases and J gave up 4 bases, with 16 bases separating them. The CDR3 sequence is 17 residues long. The CDR3: CASSEYVGELFYNEQFF. CDR3 DNA sequence: TGTGCCAGCAGTGAATATGTGGGGGAGCTCTTTTACAATGAGCAGTTCTTC.

In this sample, this clonotype turned up a few times. The chain couples TRBV30 to TRBJ1-2; D is possibly TRBD1 (5 bases). V lost 5 bases, J lost 4 bases, and 20 bases lay in between. This CDR3 is 15 amino acids long. CDR1 is GTSNPN and CDR2 is SVGIG in the germline V gene (reference sequence). The CDR3 reads CAWDGQGVYGYGYTF. CDR3 DNA sequence: TGTGCCTGGGATGGGCAGGGAGTTTATGGCTATGGCTACACCTTC.

This clonotype was found a few times. The genes are TRBV9 and TRBJ2-1; 9 nucleotides line up with TRBD2. CDR1 and CDR2 from the germline V gene are SGDLS and YYNGEE. The CDR3 consists of 16 residues. The V and J ends lost 2 bases and 4 bases, in that order; junction bases with no gene match: 7. CDR3 protein: CASSVGASGTYNEQFF. The CDR3 DNA is TGTGCCAGCAGCGTCGGGGCTAGCGGGACTTACAATGAGCAGTTCTTC.